The 10 T cell receptor beta chains given below trace back to one sample, sequenced in a study of blood T cell repertoires in COVID-19. Method: immunoSEQ multiplex PCR; TCRdb's copy keeps in-frame clones and lacks some. Here the sample spans about 250,000 clones, around nine tenths being singletons. Sample: peripheral blood. The receptors originated from a man aged 30 to 39 with COVID-19, enrolled during active disease.

The J gene is TRBJ1-4, the V gene TRBV5-1; TRBD1 matches 10 bases. With V trimmed by 4 bases and J by 6 bases, 3 bases remained unmatched. The V gene's germline CDR1 is SGHRS and CDR2 YFSETQ. The CDR3 has 14 amino acids. In DNA, the CDR3 is TGCGCCAGCAGCCACGGGACAGGGGATGAAAAACTGTTTTTT. This translates into CASSHGTGDEKLFF.

This chain links TRBV15 with TRBJ2-3; the match to TRBD1 covers 10 bases. This CDR3 is built from 17 residues. Trimming cost V 3 bases and J 8 bases; bases outside gene matches: 14. Germline CDR1 reads LNHNV; CDR2 reads YYDKDF (reference sequence). The CDR3 DNA reads TGTGCCACCAGCAGTCTCGGACAGGGGGGTGGTCCAGCTACGCAGTATTTT. Amino acid sequence: CATSSLGQGGGPATQYF.

The genes are TRBV19 and TRBJ1-1, with D possibly TRBD1 on 6 matching bases. Trimming removed 6 bases from V and 1 base from J, with 15 bases in between. In germline, CDR1 is LNHDA, CDR2 SQIVND (reference sequence). The CDR3 is made up of 15 amino acids. CDR3 DNA: TGTGCCAGTAGCCTACAGGGATCTGGGAACACTGAAGCTTTCTTT. Translated, it gives CASSLQGSGNTEAFF.

This clone has more than one count but fewer than ten. The same CDR3 arises from other DNA sequences in this sample as well. The chain employs TRBV5-1 and TRBJ1-3, with 9 bases matching TRBD1. The CDR3 consists of 15 residues. Trimming removed 5 bases from V and 0 bases from J; junction bases left unmatched: 3. The germline CDR1 and CDR2 sequences are SGHRS and YFSETQ. CDR3 in DNA: TGCGCCAGCAGTTCGACAGGGGGCTCTGGAAACACCATATATTTT. Translated, it gives CASSSTGGSGNTIYF.

The V gene is TRBV6-1, the J gene TRBJ2-7, with unresolved D. Deletions cut 2 bases from V and 0 bases from J, with 14 bases between. In germline, CDR1 is MNHNS, CDR2 SASEGT. The CDR3 loop spans 16 amino acids. The CDR3 reads CASSEFTRLYSYEQYF. The DNA for the CDR3 is TGTGCCAGCAGTGAATTTACCAGGCTATACTCCTACGAGCAGTACTTC.

The chain links TRBV5-1 to TRBJ2-5, with TRBD2 matching over 16 bases. This CDR3 is built from 19 residues. Per germline, CDR1 SGHRS and CDR2 YFSETQ. V lost 2 bases to trimming and J lost 4 bases; unmatched junction nucleotides: 11. For the CDR3, the DNA is TGCGCCAGCAGCTTTTCCGGGACTAGCGGGGGGGCGCCCGGAGAGACCCAGTACTTC. Amino acid sequence: CASSFSGTSGGAPGETQYF.

The chain couples TRBV19 to TRBJ1-1; a weak D match, TRBD1 (6 bases). V dropped 3 bases and J dropped 1 base, with 12 bases sitting between them. CDR1 is LNHDA and CDR2 is SQIVND in the germline V gene (reference sequence). The CDR3 loop spans 15 amino acids. The chain's CDR3 is CASSIPDRGNTEAFF. The CDR3 bases are TGTGCCAGTAGTATCCCGGACAGAGGGAACACTGAAGCTTTCTTT.

The chain joins TRBV15 to TRBJ2-2, with 9 bases lining up with TRBD1. V was pared by 11 bases and J by 8 bases, with 12 bases of the junction left unmatched. The CDR3 consists of 14 residues. Germline V gives CDR1 LNHNV, CDR2 YYDKDF (reference sequence). CDR3 loop: CASSPGQGSGELFF. The CDR3 bases are TGTGCCTCGTCTCCGGGACAGGGTAGTGGGGAGCTGTTTTTT.

The V call is TRBV4-1, the J call TRBJ2-7, with 13 bases fitting TRBD2. CDR1 is MGHRA, CDR2 YSYEKL, per germline. Trimming cost V 3 bases and J 7 bases; bases outside gene matches: 6. The CDR3 sequence is 15 residues long. CDR3 in DNA: TGCGCCAGCAGCCAGGCACTAGCGGGGGGGCGGGAGCAGTACTTC. As protein: CASSQALAGGREQYF.

The chain joins TRBV5-1 to TRBJ1-6; tentative D call: TRBD1 (5 bases). This CDR3 has 17 amino acids. Germline V gene data show CDR1 as SGHRS and CDR2 as YFSETQ. The V and J ends lost 0 bases and 10 bases respectively, with 20 bases between them. The CDR3 DNA reads TGCGCCAGCAGCTTGGACGGTATAGGGGAATCGATCTCACCCCTCCACTTT. This encodes CASSLDGIGESISPLHF.